The 21 T cell receptor beta chains below come from one sample, sequenced in a study of early T cells in non-severe SARS-CoV-2 infection. TCRdb reprocessed the 5' RACE reads via MiXCR and lists one record per CDR3 protein. The sample has about 85,000 distinct CDR3 sequences, approximately 15% seen once. Sequenced: whole blood. These receptors were collected from an adult who was a healthcare worker with PCR-confirmed SARS-CoV-2 infection or an uninfected control (not recorded which).

This clonotype showed up just a few times. The chain combines TRBV6-5 with TRBJ1-2; D not certain. The germline V and J ends were trimmed by 6 bases and 3 bases, with 23 bases remaining between them. The CDR3 contains 17 residues. The V gene's germline CDR1 is MNHEY and CDR2 SVGAGI. The CDR3 DNA sequence: TGTGCCAGCAGACCGGGTGTTGGTGGCGGAGCCGACTATGGCTACACCTTC. It is translated as CASRPGVGGGADYGYTF.

This clonotype was detected ten times or more. The chain employs TRBV4-2 and TRBJ2-1, with 8 bases fitting TRBD1. Germline V gene lookup returns CDR1 LGHNA and CDR2 YNFKEQ. Unmatched junction bases numbered 5, after V lost 4 bases and J lost 6 bases. CDR3 size: 14 residues. The CDR3 loop is CASSRRTGINEQFF. The CDR3 DNA reads TGTGCCAGCAGCCGCCGGACAGGGATCAATGAGCAGTTCTTC.

This clonotype was counted only a few times. The CDR3 coding sequence is TGTGCCAGCAGTTTTGGTCTAGCGGCTAGCACAGATACGCAGTATTTT. It yields the protein CASSFGLAASTDTQYF. The chain recombines TRBV12-3 or TRBV12-4 with TRBJ2-3; the match to TRBD2 covers 7 bases. V trimming: 3 bases; J trimming: 0 bases; junction bases outside the gene matches: 6. This CDR3 has 16 amino acids.

This clonotype was counted ten times or more. The chain has TRBV19 and TRBJ1-4, with 7 bases aligning to TRBD1. Per germline, CDR1 LNHDA and CDR2 SQIVND (reference sequence). The CDR3 contains 17 residues. With 6 bases clipped from V and 1 base from J, the junction kept 11 bases outside the gene matches. The CDR3 is CASSPWATGRTNEKLFF. CDR3 coding DNA: TGTGCCAGTAGCCCCTGGGCGACAGGGCGAACTAATGAAAAACTGTTTTTT.

V is TRBV18 and J is TRBJ2-7, with D hard to call. Germline CDR1 is KGHSH and CDR2 is LQKENI. The CDR3 spans 16 residues. Trimming took 3 bases from V and 3 from J, leaving 18 bases between them. The CDR3 sequence: CASSPSPGRPSYEQYF. The CDR3 DNA follows: TGTGCCAGCTCACCCTCCCCCGGCAGGCCCAGCTACGAGCAGTACTTC.

This clonotype was counted only a few times. The genes are TRBV20-1 and TRBJ2-1; TRBD1 agrees at 7 bases. The CDR3 extends over 16 amino acids. Germline V gene sequence: CDR1 DFQATT, CDR2 SNEGSKA (reference sequence). Germline trimming cut 6 bases from V and 2 bases from J; bases unmatched to any gene: 13. As DNA, the CDR3 is TGCAGTGCGAGGGACAGTGGGTCGCTTACCTACAATGAGCAGTTCTTC. This translates into CSARDSGSLTYNEQFF.

This clonotype was counted many times. The CDR3 loop reads CASRVRTGSTDTQYF. In DNA, the CDR3 is TGTGCCAGCAGGGTACGGACAGGGAGCACAGATACGCAGTATTTT. The rearrangement uses TRBV27 and TRBJ2-3; 8 bases match TRBD1. CDR1 MNHEY and CDR2 SMNVEV come from the germline V gene (reference sequence). Trimming took 6 bases from V and 0 from J; bases not matched to a gene: 5. This CDR3 spans 15 amino acids.

The J gene is TRBJ2-4, the V gene TRBV15, with a tentative D call TRBD2 (5 bases). The CDR3 spans 15 residues. V was clipped by 0 bases and J by 13 bases, with 19 bases between them. Per the germline V gene, CDR1 is LNHNV and CDR2 is YYDKDF (reference sequence). This chain's CDR3 is CATSRDSVGFGLQYF. CDR3 bases: TGTGCCACCAGCAGAGATAGTGTCGGTTTCGGACTCCAGTACTTC.

This chain uses TRBV27 with TRBJ2-1; possible D gene TRBD2, 5 bases. There are 15 residues in the CDR3. V lost 5 bases to trimming and J lost 0 bases, with 11 bases between them. Germline V gene sequence: CDR1 MNHEY, CDR2 SMNVEV (reference sequence). The CDR3 sequence: CASSPAESSYNEQFF. CDR3 DNA: TGTGCCAGCAGTCCAGCGGAAAGCTCCTACAATGAGCAGTTCTTC.

This clonotype was counted only a few times. The V and J genes are TRBV27 and TRBJ2-2, with D hard to call. The CDR3 runs 13 residues. The germline gives CDR1 MNHEY, CDR2 SMNVEV (reference sequence). V shed 2 bases and J shed 6 bases, with 7 bases lying between them. CDR3 loop: CASSLRQAGELFF. CDR3 DNA sequence: TGTGCCAGCAGTTTACGACAAGCCGGGGAGCTGTTTTTT.

This chain joins TRBV15 and TRBJ2-6; D is unresolved. The CDR3 runs to 15 residues. Looked up from germline, CDR1 is LNHNV and CDR2 is YYDKDF (reference sequence). V was clipped by 0 bases and J by 0 bases, with 3 bases between them. CDR3 sequence reads: CATSRDFSGANVLTF. In nucleotides, the CDR3 is TGTGCCACCAGCAGAGACTTCTCTGGGGCCAACGTCCTGACTTTC.

The chain combines TRBV11-2 with TRBJ1-4; a possible D gene is TRBD1 (5 bases). The CDR3 has 12 amino acids. CDR1 SGHAT and CDR2 FQNNGV come from the germline V gene. Deletions cut 4 bases from V and 13 bases from J, with 13 bases between. CDR3 sequence reads: CASSSGDSGLFF. The CDR3 DNA reads as TGTGCCAGCAGCTCGGGGGATTCCGGACTGTTTTTT.

In this sample, this clonotype turned up a few times. The V gene is TRBV20-1, the J gene TRBJ1-2; D unclear. V lost 2 bases and J 2 bases, leaving 12 bases between the germline ends. The length of the CDR3 is 14 residues. Germline CDR1 and CDR2: DFQATT and SNEGSKA (reference sequence). The CDR3 bases are TGCAGTGCTAGACCCATAAGAACCAACTATGGCTACACCTTC. Translating gives CSARPIRTNYGYTF.

This clonotype was counted only a few times. This chain links TRBV9 with TRBJ2-7; 8 bases match TRBD2. The V gene's germline CDR1 is SGDLS and CDR2 YYNGEE. V was pared by 0 bases and J by 0 bases, with 2 bases of the junction left unmatched. CDR3 length: 15 residues. The CDR3 coding sequence is TGTGCCAGCAGCGTAGAAGGGACTAGCTCCTACGAGCAGTACTTC. The encoded protein is CASSVEGTSSYEQYF. Full variable domain (missing parts from reference TRBV9 and TRBJ2-7): DSGVTQTPKHLITATGQRVTLRCSPRSGDLSVYWYQQSLDQGLQFLIQYYNGEERAKGNILERFSAQQFPDLHSELNLSSLELGDSALYFCASSVEGTSSYEQYFGPGTRLTVT.

This clonotype was recorded many times. V usage is TRBV27 and J usage is TRBJ2-1; perhaps D is TRBD1 or TRBD2 (5 bases each). The CDR3 runs to 15 residues. Looked up from germline, CDR1 is MNHEY and CDR2 is SMNVEV (reference sequence). Trimming cost V 6 bases and J 5 bases, with 17 bases left between them. The CDR3 sequence is CASRGQGEAHNEQFF. For the CDR3, the DNA is TGTGCCAGCAGGGGGCAGGGAGAAGCACACAATGAGCAGTTCTTC.

This clonotype was counted only a few times. This rearrangement joins TRBV4-1 to TRBJ2-1; TRBD2 aligns across 7 bases. The CDR3 extends over 18 amino acids. Trimming at V came to 2 bases and at J to 5 bases, leaving 15 bases not matched to a gene. Germline CDR1 MGHRA, CDR2 YSYEKL. Here the CDR3 reads CASSQREGRLGLNNEQFF. CDR3 coding DNA: TGCGCCAGCAGCCAAAGGGAGGGGCGGCTCGGACTAAACAATGAGCAGTTCTTC.

In its sample, this clonotype was seen a few times. The rearrangement links TRBV7-8 to TRBJ2-3; D perhaps matches TRBD1 (6 bases). CDR1 and CDR2 from the germline V gene are SGHVS and FQNEAQ. The V gene lost 5 bases and the J gene lost 9 bases, with 15 bases spanning the gap. The CDR3 runs 13 residues. The CDR3, as DNA: TGTGCCAGCAGCCAGGGGCCCGCCGAGACGCAGTATTTT. Amino acid sequence: CASSQGPAETQYF.

The chain combines TRBV28 with TRBJ2-3; no definite D call. Germline lookup yields CDR1 MDHEN and CDR2 SYDVKM. The V end lost 7 bases, the J end lost 2 bases, and 16 bases lay between the germline ends. This CDR3 comprises 15 residues. CDR3 loop: CASTQSGGYTDTQYF. The CDR3 DNA reads as TGTGCCAGCACCCAATCGGGCGGATACACAGATACGCAGTATTTT.

This clonotype has a handful of counts. This chain joins TRBV30 and TRBJ1-1; no firm D call. CDR3 length: 14 amino acids. Germline V lookup: CDR1 GTSNPN, CDR2 SVGIG (reference sequence). V lost 5 bases, J lost 1 base, and 14 bases lay in between. CDR3 amino acids: CAWGIGPANTEAFF. Here the CDR3 DNA reads TGTGCCTGGGGGATCGGGCCTGCGAACACTGAAGCTTTCTTT.

This clonotype has just a few counts. The chain recombines TRBV11-3 with TRBJ2-7; 8 nucleotides line up with TRBD2. The germline CDR1 and CDR2 sequences are SGHNT and YENEEA. V lost 5 bases and J lost 0; bases outside the gene matches: 6. This CDR3 is 15 amino acids long. CDR3: CASSPSGLSSYEQYF. In nucleotides, the CDR3 is TGTGCCAGCAGCCCTAGCGGGTTGAGCTCCTACGAGCAGTACTTC.

This clonotype was seen a few times. The chain combines TRBV20-1 with TRBJ2-1; TRBD2 matches at 11 bases. Germline CDR1 is DFQATT and CDR2 is SNEGSKA (reference sequence). CDR3 size: 19 residues. Trimming cost V 4 bases and J 0 bases; bases outside gene matches: 14. CDR3 sequence (DNA): TGCAGTGCTACGGGGTATCCTTCTAGCGGGAGGTTCTCCTACAATGAGCAGTTCTTC. Its protein product is CSATGYPSSGRFSYNEQFF.